This TCR beta chain was found in a study of Graves' ophthalmopathy and Graves' hyperthyroidism (dated by TCRdb to 2016 to 2018). Background on the whole study: Peripheral blood was collected before any treatment was given, at the time of initial diagnosis. To tell Graves' ophthalmopathy apart from Graves' hyperthyroidism, and to predict which patients would progress to ophthalmopathy, the study relied on TCR beta repertoire signatures. In total, 135 blood samples were TCR-sequenced: approximately 40 ophthalmopathy, some 75 hyperthyroidism and approximately 17 hyperthyroidism-to-ophthalmopathy patients. A discovery set of 95 to 100 patients (around 40 ophthalmopathy, 55 to 60 stable hyperthyroidism) was enrolled to explore V-J signatures distinguishing ophthalmopathy from hyperthyroidism. An independent validation cohort was composed of 18 hyperthyroidism patients and around 16 patients who later progressed from hyperthyroidism to ophthalmopathy. In five to seven hyperthyroidism patients, T-cell repertoires of thyroid tissue and blood were compared. Once sampling was done, hyperthyroidism patients were given methimazole at a starting dose of 30 mg daily, while ophthalmopathy patients were given high-dose intravenous methylprednisolone. The full study reports these points: In validation, the model predicted ophthalmopathy progression with more than 70% sensitivity and roughly 78% specificity; about a dozen predicted patients were CT-confirmed with GO in a median of around 6 months. Sample size was not statistically predetermined, and group allocation was not concealed from the investigators. Most expanded thyroid clonotypes with frequency above 0.001 were also detected in blood, suggesting blood repertoires may reflect the thyroid immune response. Ophthalmopathy was separated from stable hyperthyroidism by the 13-signature model with 85% to 90% sensitivity and just under 84% specificity in cross-validation and with 80%/75% in the test set.

Taken from cysteine to phenylalanine, the CDR3 has 14 residues. The entry retains the CDR3 DNA only, 42 bases that are in frame from base 1. For repertoire sequencing, the TCR beta CDR3 regions were amplified from RNA transcripts. A first-round RT-PCR used HTBI primers with the Qiagen OneStep RT-PCR kit, followed by a second-round multiplex PCR, size selection and purification. Sequencing of the libraries was carried out on an Illumina HiSeq2000 in paired-end mode with 100 bp reads. The study's processing was this. SOAPnuke was used to process the reads, throwing out any read that had adapters, had uncalled bases, had a mean Phred below 15, or lacked an exact constant-primer or identifier match. COPE v1.2.5 was used to merge high-quality paired reads. Each unique nucleotide sequence was defined as a clonotype, and clonotypes were aligned to IMGT TRB V, D and J references with MiTCR v1.1. The analysis was limited to V-J combinations with a frequency above 0.0001, which together covered 99.2% of repertoires. For each V-J combination, a TCR clonal expansion and chaos score was defined as the ratio of F50 clonal expansion to chaos observed in the TCRdist matrix. Features were reduced by Welch's t-statistics and random forest to approximately 13 V-J combinations, which fed a naive Bayes classifier. The similarity between thyroid and blood repertoires was quantified using the Morisita-Horn index. TCRdb cleaned the public reads at Q25 with fastp, built clones with MiXCR and kept in-frame beta chains. Merged by CDR3 protein, the rows form single entries marked with the most common genes and DNA. TCRdb, rather than the study authors, made the V and J calls. This sample comprises almost 750,000 distinct CDR3 sequences, approximately 40% of them detected only once. The top ten hold 44% of the sample.

Ophthalmopathy patients were characterized by moderately to severely active disease, a Clinical Activity Score of at least 3, a NOSPECS grade of at least 4, and a disease duration under 3 months. Patients were excluded if they had other autoimmune diseases, uncontrolled infections, pregnancy or lactation. Clinical symptoms, serum thyroxine, TRAb, thyroid ultrasound and orbital computed tomography were used for diagnosis. Using Ficoll-Paque density gradient centrifugation, PBMCs were isolated from 10 ml of fresh peripheral blood. Trizol reagent was used to extract the total RNA, and its quality was then checked on an Agilent 2100 Bioanalyzer. This clonotype has a single count. Its antigen is still unknown. A much larger clone lies one base from this, so it may be a read error.

The receptor comes from an adult man with Graves' ophthalmopathy. Sequenced sample: peripheral blood. The chain is made from TRBV12-3 or TRBV12-4 and TRBJ2-5; the D element could tentatively be TRBD1 or TRBD2, as 5 bases agree for each. The CDR3 has the sequence CASSPGTIQEIQYF. The sequence in DNA is TGTGCCAGCAGCCCCGGGACGATACAAGAGATCCAGTACTTC.